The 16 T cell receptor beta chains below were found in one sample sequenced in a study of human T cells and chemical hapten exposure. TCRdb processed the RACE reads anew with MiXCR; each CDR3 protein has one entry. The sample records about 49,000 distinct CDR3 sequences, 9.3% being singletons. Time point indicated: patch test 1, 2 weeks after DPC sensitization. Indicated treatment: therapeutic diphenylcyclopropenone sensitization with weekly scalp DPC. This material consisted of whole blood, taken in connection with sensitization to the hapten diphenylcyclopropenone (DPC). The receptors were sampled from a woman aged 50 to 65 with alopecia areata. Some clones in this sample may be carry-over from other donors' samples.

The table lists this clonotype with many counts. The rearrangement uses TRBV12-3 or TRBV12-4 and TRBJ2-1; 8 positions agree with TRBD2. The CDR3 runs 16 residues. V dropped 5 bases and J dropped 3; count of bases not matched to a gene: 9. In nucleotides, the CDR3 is TGTGCCAGCAGTCCCGGTAGCGGGAACCGCTACAATGAGCAGTTCTTC. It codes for CASSPGSGNRYNEQFF.

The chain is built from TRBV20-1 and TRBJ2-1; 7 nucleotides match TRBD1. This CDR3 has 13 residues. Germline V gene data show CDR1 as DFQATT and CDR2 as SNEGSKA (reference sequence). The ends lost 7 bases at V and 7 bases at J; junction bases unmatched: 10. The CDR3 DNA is TGCAGTGGGGTGACAGGGACGAGGAATGAGCAGTTCTTC. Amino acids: CSGVTGTRNEQFF.

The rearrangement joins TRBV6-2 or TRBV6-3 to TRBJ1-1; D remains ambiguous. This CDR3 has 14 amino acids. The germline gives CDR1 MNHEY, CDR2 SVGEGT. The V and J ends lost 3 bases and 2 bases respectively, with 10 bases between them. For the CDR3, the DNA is TGTGCCAGCAGTTATAGAGGCCCTAACACTGAAGCTTTCTTT. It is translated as CASSYRGPNTEAFF.

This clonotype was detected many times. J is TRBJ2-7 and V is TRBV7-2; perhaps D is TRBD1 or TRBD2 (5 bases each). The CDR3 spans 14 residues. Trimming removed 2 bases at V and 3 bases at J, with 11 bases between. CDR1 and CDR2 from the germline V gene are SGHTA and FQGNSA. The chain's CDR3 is CASSLRDAVYEQYF. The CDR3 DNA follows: TGTGCCAGCAGCTTAAGGGACGCCGTCTACGAGCAGTACTTC.

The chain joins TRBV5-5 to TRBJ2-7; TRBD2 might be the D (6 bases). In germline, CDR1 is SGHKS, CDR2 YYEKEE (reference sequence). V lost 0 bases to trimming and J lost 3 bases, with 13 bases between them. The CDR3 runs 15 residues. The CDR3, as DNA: TGTGCCAGCAGCTTGGGCGGTCGGGAGAACTACGAGCAGTACTTC. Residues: CASSLGGRENYEQYF.

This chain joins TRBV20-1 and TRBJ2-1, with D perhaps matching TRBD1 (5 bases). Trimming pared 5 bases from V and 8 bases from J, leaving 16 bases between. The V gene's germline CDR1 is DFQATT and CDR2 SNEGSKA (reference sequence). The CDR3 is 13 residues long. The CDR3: CSAPPQGKHEQFF. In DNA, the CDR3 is TGCAGTGCTCCCCCGCAGGGAAAGCATGAGCAGTTCTTC.

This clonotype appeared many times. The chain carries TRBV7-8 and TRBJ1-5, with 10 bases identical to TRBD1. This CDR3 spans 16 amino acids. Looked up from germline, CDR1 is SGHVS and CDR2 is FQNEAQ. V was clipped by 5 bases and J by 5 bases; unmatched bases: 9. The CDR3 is CASSPQTGGGDQPQHF. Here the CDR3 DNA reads TGTGCCAGCAGCCCACAGACAGGGGGCGGCGATCAGCCCCAGCATTTT. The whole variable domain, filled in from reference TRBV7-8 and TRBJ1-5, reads GAGVSQSPRYKVAKRGQDVALRCDPISGHVSLFWYQQALGQGPEFLTYFQNEAQLDKSGLPSDRFFAERPEGSVSTLKIQRTQQEDSAVYLCASSPQTGGGDQPQHFGDGTRLSIL.

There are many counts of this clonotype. CDR3 sequence reads: CASTSLGGGEDYGYTF. CDR3 in DNA: TGTGCCAGCACCTCGTTAGGGGGGGGCGAGGACTATGGCTACACCTTC. The chain links TRBV28 to TRBJ1-2; D possibly corresponds to TRBD1 (6 bases). Trimming removed 7 bases from V and 3 bases from J, with 21 bases in between. CDR1 MDHEN and CDR2 SYDVKM come from the germline V gene. CDR3 length: 16 amino acids.

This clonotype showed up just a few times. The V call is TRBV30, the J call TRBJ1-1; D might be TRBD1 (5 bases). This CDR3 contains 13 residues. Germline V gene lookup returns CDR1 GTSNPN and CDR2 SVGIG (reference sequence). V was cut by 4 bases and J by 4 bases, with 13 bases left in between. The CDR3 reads CAWKGRVGTEAFF. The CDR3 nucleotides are TGTGCCTGGAAGGGCAGGGTAGGCACTGAAGCTTTCTTT.

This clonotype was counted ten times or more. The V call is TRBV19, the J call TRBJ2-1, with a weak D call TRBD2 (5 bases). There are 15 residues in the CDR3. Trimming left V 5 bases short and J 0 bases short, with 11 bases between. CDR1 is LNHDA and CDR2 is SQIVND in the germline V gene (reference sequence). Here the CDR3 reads CASSPGGYSYNEQFF. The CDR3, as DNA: TGTGCCAGTAGTCCTGGCGGGTACTCCTACAATGAGCAGTTCTTC.

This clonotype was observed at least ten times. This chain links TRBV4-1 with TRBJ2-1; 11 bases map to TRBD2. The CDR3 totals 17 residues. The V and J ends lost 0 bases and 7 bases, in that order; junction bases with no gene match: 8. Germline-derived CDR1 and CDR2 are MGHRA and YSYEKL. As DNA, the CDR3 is TGCGCCAGCAGCCAAGATCGGGTGTCTAGCGGGAGGAATGAGCAGTTCTTC. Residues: CASSQDRVSSGRNEQFF.

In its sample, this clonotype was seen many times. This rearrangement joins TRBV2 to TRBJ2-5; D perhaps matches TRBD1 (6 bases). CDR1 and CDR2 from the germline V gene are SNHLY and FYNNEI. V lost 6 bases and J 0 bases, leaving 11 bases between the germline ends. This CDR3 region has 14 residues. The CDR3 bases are TGTGCCAGCAGATACAGGGAGTACCAAGAGACCCAGTACTTC. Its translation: CASRYREYQETQYF.

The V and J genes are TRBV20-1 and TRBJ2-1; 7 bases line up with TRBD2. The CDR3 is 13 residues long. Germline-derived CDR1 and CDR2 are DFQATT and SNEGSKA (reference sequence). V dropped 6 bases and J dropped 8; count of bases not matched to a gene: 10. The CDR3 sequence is CSAPASGIYEQFF. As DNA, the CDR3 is TGCAGTGCGCCGGCTAGCGGAATCTATGAGCAGTTCTTC.

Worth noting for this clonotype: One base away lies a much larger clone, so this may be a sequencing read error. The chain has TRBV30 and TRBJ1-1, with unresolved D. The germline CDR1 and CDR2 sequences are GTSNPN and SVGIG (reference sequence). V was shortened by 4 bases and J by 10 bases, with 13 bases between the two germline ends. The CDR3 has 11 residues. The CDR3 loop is CAWNPIKGAFF. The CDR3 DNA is TGTGCCTGGAATCCAATAAAGGGAGCTTTCTTT.

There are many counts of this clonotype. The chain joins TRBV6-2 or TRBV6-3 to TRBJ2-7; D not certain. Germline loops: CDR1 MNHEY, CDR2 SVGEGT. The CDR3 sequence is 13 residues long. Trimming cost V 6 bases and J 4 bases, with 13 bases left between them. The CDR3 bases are TGTGCCAGCAGGGTGACCCCATCTTACGAGCAGTACTTC. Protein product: CASRVTPSYEQYF.

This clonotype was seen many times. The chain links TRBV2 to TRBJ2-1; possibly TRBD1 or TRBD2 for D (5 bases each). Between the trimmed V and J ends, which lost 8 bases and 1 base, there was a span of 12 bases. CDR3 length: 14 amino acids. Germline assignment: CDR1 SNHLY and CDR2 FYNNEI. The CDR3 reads CASLFEGSYNEQFF. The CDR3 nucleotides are TGTGCCAGCCTATTCGAGGGGTCCTACAATGAGCAGTTCTTC. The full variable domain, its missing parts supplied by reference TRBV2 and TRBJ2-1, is EPEVTQTPSHQVTQMGQEVILRCVPISNHLYFYWYRQILGQKVEFLVSFYNNEISEKSEIFDDQFSVERPDGSNFTLKIRSTKLEDSAMYFCASLFEGSYNEQFFGPGTRLTVL.